Following are 21 T cell receptor beta chains from one sample sequenced in a study of T cell repertoires in cytomegalovirus infection. These receptors' antigens are unknown. TCRdb itself ran the reads through MiXCR, one entry per CDR3 protein. Here the sample spans 900,000 to 950,000 distinct CDR3 sequences, around 31% being singletons. The sequences come from cultured CD8+ T cells from PBMCs, collected from culture after CMV antigen stimulation. These receptors were obtained from a human donor in good health (CMV status not recorded). Some clones in this sample may be carry-over from other donors' samples.

This clonotype appeared once. The chain uses TRBV4-1 and TRBJ2-3; TRBD1 aligns across 8 bases. CDR1 and CDR2 (germline): MGHRA, YSYEKL. Germline trimming cut 4 bases from V and 4 bases from J; bases unmatched to any gene: 4. This CDR3 comprises 14 residues. The CDR3 spells CASSPKDRADTQYF. For the CDR3, the DNA is TGCGCCAGCAGCCCGAAGGACAGGGCAGATACGCAGTATTTT.

In this sample, this clonotype turned up a few times. The V call is TRBV7-3, the J call TRBJ2-1; 13 bases are shared with TRBD2. Trimming at V came to 1 base and at J to 7 bases, leaving 1 base not matched to a gene. Per germline, CDR1 SGHTA and CDR2 FQGTGA. The CDR3 loop spans 15 amino acids. CDR3 loop: CASSLMGLAGNEQFF. Written as DNA, the CDR3 is TGTGCCAGCAGCTTAATGGGACTAGCGGGGAATGAGCAGTTCTTC.

J is TRBJ2-2 and V is TRBV5-6; D is undetermined. V shed 4 bases and J shed 4 bases, with 8 bases lying between them. Germline V gene data show CDR1 as SGHDT and CDR2 as YYEEEE. The CDR3 extends over 13 amino acids. In nucleotides, the CDR3 is TGTGCCAGCAGCGGCCCGGGCACCGGGGAGCTGTTTTTT. The encoded protein is CASSGPGTGELFF.

This clonotype was detected many times. The chain employs TRBV7-9 and TRBJ1-4, with TRBD1 matching 7 bases. The CDR3 consists of 13 residues. The V and J ends lost 7 bases and 7 bases, in that order; junction bases with no gene match: 6. Per the germline V gene, CDR1 is SEHNR and CDR2 is FQNEAQ (reference sequence). The CDR3 DNA reads TGTGCCAGCATCCACAGGGGTGGTGAAAAACTGTTTTTT. This sequence encodes CASIHRGGEKLFF. Filled out from reference TRBV7-9 and TRBJ1-4, the complete variable domain reads DTGVSQNPRHKITKRGQNVTFRCDPISEHNRLYWYRQTLGQGPEFLTYFQNEAQLEKSRLLSDRFSAERPKGSFSTLEIQRTEQGDSAMYLCASIHRGGEKLFFGSGTQLSVL.

This clonotype was counted many times. The chain links TRBV4-1 to TRBJ2-1; TRBD1 matches at 9 bases. Trimming removed 0 bases from V and 4 bases from J; junction bases left unmatched: 4. The CDR3 has 16 residues. Per the germline V gene, CDR1 is MGHRA and CDR2 is YSYEKL. CDR3 sequence: CASSQEPGQGYNEQFF. CDR3 nucleotides: TGCGCCAGCAGCCAAGAACCGGGACAGGGATACAATGAGCAGTTCTTC.

This clonotype was recorded once. This chain connects TRBV20-1 to TRBJ2-1, with 8 nucleotides matching TRBD2. The CDR3 has 14 residues. Germline CDR1 reads DFQATT; CDR2 reads SNEGSKA (reference sequence). Losses at the gene ends were 3 bases for V and 2 bases for J; bases not matched to a gene: 3. CDR3 sequence: CSASERGTYNEQFF. DNA of the CDR3: TGCAGTGCTAGTGAGCGGGGGACCTACAATGAGCAGTTCTTC.

The chain employs TRBV25-1 and TRBJ2-2; D possibly corresponds to TRBD2 (5 bases). The germline V gene encodes CDR1 MGHDK and CDR2 SYGVNS. CDR3 length: 17 amino acids. V was pared by 3 bases and J by 0 bases, with 14 bases between. CDR3 bases: TGTGCCAGCAGTGACCGCGGGCAGCGGCCGAACACCGGGGAGCTGTTTTTT. Translating gives CASSDRGQRPNTGELFF. Full variable domain (rest looked up from reference TRBV25-1 and TRBJ2-2): EADIYQTPRYLVIGTGKKITLECSQTMGHDKMYWYQQDPGMELHLIHYSYGVNSTEKGDLSSESTVSRIRTEHFPLTLESARPSHTSQYLCASSDRGQRPNTGELFFGEGSRLTVL.

The rearrangement joins TRBV9 to TRBJ1-5; D not certain. V gave up 0 bases and J gave up 3 bases, with 7 bases separating them. Germline V gene data show CDR1 as SGDLS and CDR2 as YYNGEE. The CDR3 covers 14 residues. The CDR3 nucleotides read TGTGCCAGCAGCGTAGGGGCAGACAATCAGCCCCAGCATTTT. The encoded protein is CASSVGADNQPQHF.

This clonotype was recorded a few times. This chain connects TRBV6-5 to TRBJ2-7; 9 nucleotides match TRBD1. Germline V gene data show CDR1 as MNHEY and CDR2 as SVGAGI. V dropped 0 bases and J dropped 4; count of bases not matched to a gene: 7. The CDR3 totals 16 residues. CDR3 region: CASSYSGGTGIYEQYF. The CDR3 DNA is TGTGCCAGCAGTTACTCGGGCGGGACAGGGATATACGAGCAGTACTTC.

This clonotype was counted a single time. V is TRBV7-9 and J is TRBJ1-1; D perhaps matches TRBD1 (6 bases). V was pared by 1 base and J by 7 bases, with 16 bases between. Per the germline V gene, CDR1 is SEHNR and CDR2 is FQNEAQ (reference sequence). The CDR3 sequence is 15 residues long. CDR3 sequence reads: CASSLEGGPGDEAFF. The CDR3 DNA follows: TGTGCCAGCAGCTTAGAGGGGGGGCCGGGGGATGAAGCTTTCTTT.

The chain has TRBV14 and TRBJ1-2; 12 bases line up with TRBD1. V lost 4 bases and J lost 3; bases outside the gene matches: 9. Germline CDR1 reads SGHDN; CDR2 reads FVKESK. The CDR3 has 17 amino acids. CDR3 residues: CASSLRDRGLLYYGYTF. CDR3 bases: TGTGCCAGCAGCCTCCGGGACAGGGGGCTTTTATACTATGGCTACACCTTC.

This clonotype was recorded a few times. The chain couples TRBV7-9 to TRBJ2-1; D ambiguous. This CDR3 comprises 17 residues. CDR1 and CDR2 (germline): SEHNR, FQNEAQ (reference sequence). Trimming shortened V by 4 bases and J by 3 bases, and 19 bases separated the two germline ends. The CDR3, as DNA: TGTGCCAGCAGCTCCCCATCCCCGGACGAAGTCTACAATGAGCAGTTCTTC. Its protein is CASSSPSPDEVYNEQFF.

This clonotype showed up just a few times. The chain couples TRBV19 to TRBJ1-2; maybe TRBD1 (6 bases). Trimming removed 6 bases from V and 1 base from J, with 12 bases in between. Germline CDR1 is LNHDA and CDR2 is SQIVND (reference sequence). CDR3 size: 14 residues. Here the CDR3 reads CASRAGENNYGYTF. The CDR3 DNA sequence: TGTGCCAGTAGGGCAGGGGAAAATAACTATGGCTACACCTTC.

This chain connects TRBV4-1 to TRBJ2-3, with D maybe TRBD2 (5 bases). Per germline, CDR1 MGHRA and CDR2 YSYEKL. Trimming shortened V by 5 bases and J by 2 bases, and 8 bases separated the two germline ends. The CDR3 spans 13 residues. The DNA for the CDR3 is TGCGCCAGCAGCAGCGGAGACACAGATACGCAGTATTTT. As protein: CASSSGDTDTQYF.

There are a few counts of this clonotype. The chain combines TRBV6-2 or TRBV6-3 with TRBJ2-7; 8 bases are a match to TRBD1. The CDR3 is 16 residues long. The V gene end was trimmed by 4 bases and the J gene end by 5 bases; junction bases not matched to a gene: 13. Germline CDR1 and CDR2: MNHEY and SVGEGT. The CDR3 sequence is CASSSLFRDRSHEQYV. Written as DNA, the CDR3 is TGTGCCAGCAGTTCCCTGTTCCGGGACAGGTCGCACGAGCAGTACGTC.

The CDR3 DNA sequence: TGTGCCAGCAGTTACTCGATAACTAGCGCCGGTGGAGAGACCCAGTACTTC. The encoded protein is CASSYSITSAGGETQYF. The chain links TRBV6-6 to TRBJ2-5; 7 bases line up with TRBD2. The germline CDR1 and CDR2 sequences are MNHNY and SVGAGI (reference sequence). V trimming: 0 bases; J trimming: 4 bases; junction bases outside the gene matches: 11. The CDR3 covers 17 residues.

The chain uses TRBV29-1 and TRBJ1-4, with 12 bases lining up with TRBD1. This CDR3 spans 16 amino acids. Germline values: CDR1 SQVTM, CDR2 ANQGSEA. V was pared by 7 bases and J by 6 bases, with 12 bases of the junction left unmatched. The CDR3 loop is CSAGGTGGPLDEKLFF. In nucleotides, the CDR3 is TGCAGCGCTGGGGGGACAGGGGGCCCTCTCGATGAAAAACTGTTTTTT.

This clonotype was seen ten or more times. The V call is TRBV7-6, the J call TRBJ2-1; 9 bases match TRBD1. CDR1 is SGHVS, CDR2 FNYEAQ, per germline. J was trimmed by 3 bases and V by 1 base; bases with no gene match: 7. This CDR3 spans 17 amino acids. This CDR3 reads CASSLEGQGGHYNEQFF. CDR3 bases: TGTGCCAGCAGCTTAGAGGGACAGGGCGGACACTACAATGAGCAGTTCTTC.

V and J are TRBV12-5 and TRBJ1-6; D may be TRBD1 (6 bases). Germline V gene data show CDR1 as LGHNT and CDR2 as FRNRAP. V dropped 0 bases and J dropped 7 bases, with 19 bases sitting between them. The CDR3 length is 18 residues. CDR3 residues: CASGLVLAGALTNSPLHF. The DNA for the CDR3 is TGTGCTAGTGGTTTGGTACTCGCAGGGGCCTTAACAAATTCACCCCTCCACTTT.

The chain combines TRBV5-5 with TRBJ1-1, with D perhaps TRBD1 (5 bases). V was pared by 1 base and J by 0 bases, with 13 bases between. The CDR3 loop spans 16 amino acids. Germline V gene sequence: CDR1 SGHKS, CDR2 YYEKEE (reference sequence). The CDR3 loop reads CASSLMGGGLNTEAFF. The CDR3 DNA reads as TGTGCCAGCAGCTTGATGGGGGGGGGTTTGAACACTGAAGCTTTCTTT.

This clonotype was seen a few times. The rearrangement joins TRBV27 to TRBJ2-7, with 11 nucleotides matching TRBD1. The germline CDR1 and CDR2 sequences are MNHEY and SMNVEV (reference sequence). The CDR3 totals 15 residues. With V trimmed by 3 bases and J by 2 bases, 3 bases remained unmatched. The CDR3 coding sequence is TGTGCCAGCAGTTTTTGGGGACAGGGGGCCTACGAGCAGTACTTC. Protein: CASSFWGQGAYEQYF.